Listed below are T cell receptor beta chains from one sample, sequenced in a study of T-cell memory formation after mild COVID-19. A single record per CDR3 protein comes from TCRdb applying MiXCR to the 5' RACE reads. The top ten hold 7.5% to 9.5% of the sample, which has about 440,000 distinct CDR3 sequences, around 18% seen once. The sample was PBMCs or a T cell subset sorted from them (not recorded which). All receptors derive from an adult woman who had mild COVID-19 (a few samples of this study predate the infection). Cell type and time point are not known. Both conserved end residues are part of each CDR3. The order of the fields is clone size, V gene, J gene, D gene, CDR3 length, CDR3 DNA, CDR3 protein. A D gene is named only where the DNA matches it firmly. Rows give clone size only sometimes, using once, few, many, or a class for an expanded clone.

size: NA; V: TRBV7-2; J: TRBJ2-1; D: TRBD1; length: 16; DNA: TGTGCCAGCAGCTATGACAGGGGAGGCGATTCTGGTGAGCAGTTCTTC; CDR3: CASSYDRGGDSGEQFF
size: NA; V: TRBV5-4; J: TRBJ2-5; D: TRBD2; length: 14; DNA: TGTGCCAGCAACATAGCGGGGGGAGGAGAGACCCAGTACTTC; CDR3: CASNIAGGGETQYF
size: NA; V: TRBV3-1; J: TRBJ2-7; D: TRBD1; length: 14; DNA: TGTGCCAGCAGTCCAACAGGGGTTTTAAACGAGCAGTACTTC; CDR3: CASSPTGVLNEQYF
size: few; V: TRBV7-2; J: TRBJ1-4; D: NA; length: 14; DNA: TGTGCCAGCAGCTTAGACGGGAGGCCTGAAAAACTGTTTTTT; CDR3: CASSLDGRPEKLFF
size: many; V: TRBV12-3/TRBV12-4; J: TRBJ2-2; D: NA; length: 13; DNA: TGTGCCAGCAGCTACGGGACCTCCGGGGAGCTGTTTTTT; CDR3: CASSYGTSGELFF
size: few; V: TRBV20-1; J: TRBJ1-2; D: NA; length: 15; DNA: TGCAGTGCTAGAGATTTCGGGGGTGTGGGCTATGGCTACACCTTC; CDR3: CSARDFGGVGYGYTF
size: NA; V: TRBV12-3/TRBV12-4; J: TRBJ2-3; D: NA; length: 15; DNA: TGTGCCAGCAGCTTAGACTTGCTAGATAGAGATACGCAGTATTTT; CDR3: CASSLDLLDRDTQYF
size: NA; V: TRBV11-2; J: TRBJ2-5; D: NA; length: 18; DNA: TGTGCCAGCAGCTTAGATCTATGGGGACAACCTTCCCGAGAGACCCAGTACTTC; CDR3: CASSLDLWGQPSRETQYF
size: NA; V: TRBV7-8; J: TRBJ2-3; D: NA; length: 15; DNA: TGTGCCAGCAGCCAGGGGGGGGCCGGGGCAGATACGCAGTATTTT; CDR3: CASSQGGAGADTQYF
size: few; V: TRBV2; J: TRBJ1-1; D: NA; length: 13; DNA: TGTGCCAGCAGCCGTGAGTCGGGCACTGAAGCTTTCTTT; CDR3: CASSRESGTEAFF
size: many; V: TRBV7-2; J: TRBJ2-7; D: NA; length: 14; DNA: TGTGCCAGCAGCCCCCGTAGGGGATTCTACGAGCAGTACTTC; CDR3: CASSPRRGFYEQYF
size: NA; V: TRBV6-2/TRBV6-3; J: TRBJ2-5; D: TRBD1; length: 14; DNA: TGTGCCAGCAGCCTGGACAGGGCTGGGGAGACCCAGTACTTC; CDR3: CASSLDRAGETQYF
size: NA; V: TRBV4-1; J: TRBJ1-2; D: NA; length: 16; DNA: TGCGCCAGCAGCCAAGATTGGCGAGGGGCTAACTATGGCTACACCTTC; CDR3: CASSQDWRGANYGYTF